The source of this TCR beta chain is a study of patients and donors after allogeneic stem cell transplantation. V was shortened by 7 bases and J by 4 bases, with 19 bases between the two germline ends. Germline CDR1 reads KGHSH; CDR2 reads LQKENI. This CDR3 region has 15 residues. This clonotype occurred a few times. TCRdb fed the RT-PCR reads into MiXCR, producing one record per CDR3 protein. The table records approximately 98,000 distinct CDR3 sequences, around 33% of them present only once. Sequences were obtained from blood, either unsorted or a sorted T cell fraction (not recorded which). The chain couples TRBV18 to TRBJ1-2; unclear D gene. This receptor was obtained from a human donor who was either an allogeneic HSCT recipient or a stem cell or donor lymphocyte infusion donor (not recorded which). It is not recorded whose cells these are; they may come from a transplant donor. The CDR3 DNA sequence: TGTGCCAGCTTACCTTCACCAGAGCGGCTCTATGGCTACACCTTC. Translated, it gives CASLPSPERLYGYTF.